Each of the 26 T cell receptor beta chains below was sequenced from the same sample in a study of blood T cell repertoires in COVID-19. TCRdb's copy holds only in-frame clones and misses some; the assay was immunoSEQ multiplex PCR. This sample has approximately 150,000 clones, with approximately 80% found just once. The sequencing sample was made of peripheral blood. The source of these receptors is a man aged 65-85 years who had recovered from COVID-19.

The chain carries TRBV30 and TRBJ2-7; 10 bases are shared with TRBD2. The CDR3 runs 15 residues. CDR1 is GTSNPN, CDR2 SVGIG, per germline (reference sequence). J was trimmed by 1 base and V by 2 bases; bases with no gene match: 5. This chain's CDR3 is CAWSLTSGLSYEQYF. CDR3 coding DNA: TGTGCCTGGAGTTTGACTAGCGGGCTTTCCTACGAGCAGTACTTC. Variable domain in full (rest from reference TRBV30 and TRBJ2-7): SQTIHQWPATLVQPVGSPLSLECTVEGTSNPNLYWYRQAAGRGLQLLFYSVGIGQISSEVPQNLSASRPQDRQFILSSKKLLLSDSGFYLCAWSLTSGLSYEQYFGPGTRLTVT.

This clone was observed a handful of times. V and J are TRBV5-4 and TRBJ2-2; TRBD2 matches at 12 bases. The V gene's germline CDR1 is SGHNT and CDR2 YYREEE (reference sequence). V lost 4 bases to trimming and J lost 0 bases; unmatched junction nucleotides: 4. The CDR3 extends over 17 amino acids. DNA of the CDR3: TGTGCCAGCAGCCCCGGACTAGCGGGGACGAACACCGGGGAGCTGTTTTTT. Translating it yields CASSPGLAGTNTGELFF. Complete variable domain (other parts from reference TRBV5-4 and TRBJ2-2): ETGVTQSPTHLIKTRGQQVTLRCSSQSGHNTVSWYQQALGQGPQFIFQYYREEENGRGNFPPRFSGLQFPNYSSELNVNALELDDSALYLCASSPGLAGTNTGELFFGEGSRLTVL.

The chain is built from TRBV5-6 and TRBJ1-6, with D possibly TRBD1 on 6 matching bases. The CDR3 spans 16 residues. V was shortened by 3 bases and J by 8 bases, with 18 bases between the two germline ends. Looked up from germline, CDR1 is SGHDT and CDR2 is YYEEEE. The CDR3 here is CASSWDTGSGDSPLHF. CDR3 DNA sequence: TGTGCCAGCAGCTGGGACACAGGGTCCGGGGATTCACCCCTCCACTTT.

The rearrangement uses TRBV27 and TRBJ1-6; D is perhaps TRBD1 (5 bases). CDR1 is MNHEY, CDR2 SMNVEV, per germline (reference sequence). V was clipped by 3 bases and J by 9 bases, with 15 bases between them. The CDR3 sequence is 15 residues long. The CDR3 is CASSFVGQTVSPLHF. The CDR3 nucleotides read TGTGCCAGCAGTTTTGTAGGACAAACGGTTTCACCCCTCCACTTT.

This clone was counted many times. The genes are TRBV11-2 and TRBJ1-1; D is ambiguous. The CDR3 spans 13 residues. V lost 1 base to trimming and J lost 11 bases, with 14 bases between them. Germline V gene data show CDR1 as SGHAT and CDR2 as FQNNGV. DNA of the CDR3: TGTGCCAGCAGCTTAGGGGCTTCCTTGGTGGCTTTCTTT. This gives the protein CASSLGASLVAFF.

The CDR3 DNA follows: TGCGCCAGCAGCCAAGATCTAGGGGACAGCACACCCCAGCCCCAGCATTTT. Translating it yields CASSQDLGDSTPQPQHF. The gene calls are TRBV4-1 and TRBJ1-5; 7 bases are shared with TRBD1. Germline CDR1 is MGHRA and CDR2 is YSYEKL. This CDR3 has 17 amino acids. V lost 0 bases to trimming and J lost 7 bases; unmatched junction nucleotides: 12.

This clone was counted between two and nine times. The V and J genes are TRBV11-3 and TRBJ2-7; D remains unclear. The CDR3 sequence is 13 residues long. From germline, CDR1 is SGHNT and CDR2 YENEEA. The V and J ends lost 6 bases and 4 bases respectively, with 13 bases between them. CDR3 in DNA: TGTGCCAGCAGTCGCGAGTCCGGTTACGAGCAGTACTTC. Translating it yields CASSRESGYEQYF.

V is TRBV11-2 and J is TRBJ1-3; 9 bases line up with TRBD1. CDR3 length: 16 residues. V dropped 6 bases and J dropped 4; count of bases not matched to a gene: 10. CDR1 and CDR2 (germline): SGHAT, FQNNGV. CDR3 sequence (DNA): TGTGCCAGCAGTCGGGTACAGGGGGCGGCGGGAAACACCATATATTTT. As protein: CASSRVQGAAGNTIYF.

This chain links TRBV7-3 with TRBJ1-1; a weak D match, TRBD1 (5 bases). The CDR3 length is 13 residues. Germline values: CDR1 SGHTA, CDR2 FQGTGA. V dropped 5 bases and J dropped 10 bases, with 17 bases sitting between them. CDR3 sequence reads: CASSPRGSEGAFF. The CDR3 region has the DNA TGTGCCAGCAGCCCCCGGGGGTCCGAGGGAGCTTTCTTT.

CDR3 coding DNA: TGTGCCAGCAGCCACCGGGCGGGGGCGCCGTCCGAGCAGTACTTC. Translated: CASSHRAGAPSEQYF. The chain combines TRBV7-9 with TRBJ2-7, with D possibly matching TRBD2 (7 bases). Germline lookup yields CDR1 SEHNR and CDR2 FQNEAQ (reference sequence). V dropped 5 bases and J dropped 6 bases, with 20 bases sitting between them. The CDR3 length is 15 residues. Based on the CDR3 plus reference TRBV7-9 and TRBJ2-7, the full variable domain is DTGVSQNPRHKITKRGQNVTFRCDPISEHNRLYWYRQTLGQGPEFLTYFQNEAQLEKSRLLSDRFSAERPKGSFSTLEIQRTEQGDSAMYLCASSHRAGAPSEQYFGPGTRLTVT.

This chain's CDR3 is CASSVRENNSPLHF. The DNA of the CDR3 is TGTGCCAGCAGCGTAAGGGAGAATAATTCACCCCTCCACTTT. V usage is TRBV9 and J usage is TRBJ1-6; no definite D call. V lost 1 base and J lost 5, with 7 bases in between. In germline, CDR1 is SGDLS, CDR2 YYNGEE. The CDR3 totals 14 residues.

In its sample, this clone was seen once. V and J are TRBV2 and TRBJ2-3; possible D gene TRBD2, 6 bases. The germline gives CDR1 SNHLY, CDR2 FYNNEI. V lost 1 base and J lost 4, with 6 bases in between. The CDR3 consists of 13 residues. The CDR3 here is CASSEGRADTQYF. The DNA of the CDR3 is TGTGCCAGCAGTGAAGGGAGGGCAGATACGCAGTATTTT.

This chain links TRBV18 with TRBJ1-1; 10 bases map to TRBD1. Trimming took 3 bases from V and 11 from J; bases not matched to a gene: 6. The CDR3 contains 13 residues. Germline V lookup: CDR1 KGHSH, CDR2 LQKENI. CDR3 sequence (DNA): TGTGCCAGCTCACCGGGGACAGGGGATAATGCTTTCTTT. It codes for CASSPGTGDNAFF.

The CDR3 is CASKETSNTGELFF. DNA of the CDR3: TGTGCCAGCAAAGAGACTTCGAACACCGGGGAGCTGTTTTTT. This chain links TRBV2 with TRBJ2-2, with D uncertain. The CDR3 loop spans 14 amino acids. Between the trimmed V and J ends, which lost 7 bases and 0 bases, there was a span of 9 bases. From germline, CDR1 is SNHLY and CDR2 FYNNEI.

The V gene is TRBV19, the J gene TRBJ1-2, with 10 bases that match TRBD1. This CDR3 region has 15 residues. Losses at the gene ends were 5 bases for V and 3 bases for J; bases not matched to a gene: 6. Germline CDR1 is LNHDA and CDR2 is SQIVND (reference sequence). CDR3 in DNA: TGTGCCAGTAGTTTTACCGGGACAGGGGACTATGGCTACACCTTC. The encoded protein is CASSFTGTGDYGYTF.

The rearrangement links TRBV7-6 to TRBJ2-7; 9 positions agree with TRBD1. The V segment lost 2 bases and the J segment 5 bases; nucleotides outside the gene matches: 10. Germline CDR1 SGHVS, CDR2 FNYEAQ. CDR3 length: 16 amino acids. CDR3 sequence: CASSLKFGTGSHEQYF. The DNA of the CDR3 is TGTGCCAGCAGCTTAAAATTTGGGACAGGGAGCCACGAGCAGTACTTC.

The V call is TRBV5-1, the J call TRBJ2-7, with TRBD1 matching 9 bases. The junction had 4 bases not matched to a gene; V was cut back by 7 bases and J by 2 bases. The germline gives CDR1 SGHRS, CDR2 YFSETQ. The CDR3 consists of 13 residues. DNA for the CDR3: TGCGCCAGCCCTGGGGACAGGGCCTACGAGCAGTACTTC. Translation: CASPGDRAYEQYF. Drawing the rest from reference TRBV5-1 and TRBJ2-7, the complete variable domain is KAGVTQTPRYLIKTRGQQVTLSCSPISGHRSVSWYQQTPGQGLQFLFEYFSETQRNKGNFPGRFSGRQFSNSRSEMNVSTLELGDSALYLCASPGDRAYEQYFGPGTRLTVT.

The table lists this clone with a few counts. The V call is TRBV4-1, the J call TRBJ2-1; 14 bases fit TRBD2. Germline V CDR1 and CDR2: MGHRA, YSYEKL. The junction had 8 bases not matched to a gene; V was cut back by 4 bases and J by 0 bases. CDR3 length equals 19 residues. The CDR3 protein is CASSPAGLAGGSSYNEQFF. CDR3 bases: TGCGCCAGCAGCCCCGCCGGACTAGCGGGAGGTAGCTCCTACAATGAGCAGTTCTTC.

This clone was counted a single time. This chain joins TRBV10-1 and TRBJ2-1; D gene uncertain. Germline assignment: CDR1 WNHNN and CDR2 SYGVQD (reference sequence). The V end lost 0 bases, the J end lost 9 bases, and 12 bases lay between the germline ends. This CDR3 has 14 residues. In DNA form, the CDR3 reads TGCGCCAGCAGTGAGTCGGTACCCTCCGGTGAGCAGTTCTTC. As protein: CASSESVPSGEQFF.

The chain has TRBV2 and TRBJ2-1; 14 nucleotides align to TRBD2. The CDR3 is made up of 15 amino acids. CDR1 and CDR2 from the germline V gene are SNHLY and FYNNEI. V dropped 8 bases and J dropped 5; count of bases not matched to a gene: 5. Written as DNA, the CDR3 is TGTGCCAGCCGACTAGCGGGAGGGGTCGACAATGAGCAGTTCTTC. It is translated as CASRLAGGVDNEQFF.

Only one count was recorded for this clone. The V gene is TRBV30, the J gene TRBJ2-3; no clear D. Germline V gene data show CDR1 as GTSNPN and CDR2 as SVGIG (reference sequence). The CDR3 is made up of 12 amino acids. V lost 2 bases, J lost 1 base, and 4 bases lay in between. CDR3 protein: CAWSLGTDTQYF. In DNA form, the CDR3 reads TGTGCCTGGAGTCTAGGCACAGATACGCAGTATTTT.

The V call is TRBV30, the J call TRBJ2-1, with TRBD2 matching over 7 bases. Germline lookup yields CDR1 GTSNPN and CDR2 SVGIG (reference sequence). The CDR3 is 14 amino acids. Unmatched junction bases numbered 3, after V lost 2 bases and J lost 2 bases. The CDR3 reads CAWSRGLTYNEQFF. CDR3 in DNA: TGTGCCTGGAGTCGGGGACTAACCTACAATGAGCAGTTCTTC.

The chain employs TRBV18 and TRBJ1-3, with D possibly being TRBD1 (5 bases). The germline CDR1 and CDR2 sequences are KGHSH and LQKENI. The CDR3 covers 16 residues. Trimming pared 2 bases from V and 0 bases from J, leaving 11 bases between. This CDR3 is CASSPTQTDSGNTIYF. Here the CDR3 DNA reads TGTGCCAGCTCACCAACCCAGACAGACTCTGGAAACACCATATATTTT.

In its sample, this clone was seen many times. The rearrangement links TRBV29-1 to TRBJ2-7; 8 bases fit TRBD1. The length of the CDR3 is 12 residues. With V trimmed by 6 bases and J by 7 bases, 8 bases remained unmatched. Per germline, CDR1 SQVTM and CDR2 ANQGSEA. CDR3 in amino acids: CSVRQGMREQYF. In nucleotides, the CDR3 is TGCAGCGTCCGACAGGGGATGCGAGAGCAGTACTTC.

This clone has a single count. This chain connects TRBV4-1 to TRBJ2-7, with 8 bases that match TRBD2. CDR3 size: 14 residues. Trimming cost V 1 base and J 3 bases; bases outside gene matches: 2. The germline V gene has CDR1 MGHRA and CDR2 YSYEKL. In DNA, the CDR3 is TGCGCCAGCAGCCAAGGACTAGCGAACTACGAGCAGTACTTC. Translated, it gives CASSQGLANYEQYF.

The chain links TRBV11-2 to TRBJ2-7; D is perhaps TRBD2 (6 bases). Germline assignment: CDR1 SGHAT and CDR2 FQNNGV. V was cut by 8 bases and J by 2 bases, with 22 bases left in between. There are 16 residues in the CDR3. CDR3 loop: CASSQGRQGGPYEQYF. For the CDR3, the DNA is TGTGCCAGCTCACAAGGCCGGCAGGGAGGTCCCTACGAGCAGTACTTC.